In this sample, the clone carrying this T cell receptor beta chain turned up once. The data stem from a study of blood T cell repertoires in COVID-19. Background on the study: COVID-19 samples, acute and convalescent, were from the United States, Italy and Spain.

V shed 3 bases and J 4 bases; nucleotides not matched to a gene: 3. From germline, CDR1 is SGDLS and CDR2 YYNGEE. This CDR3 is built from 14 residues. Per the original methods: Amplification of reference gene primers was used by the study to estimate nucleated cell counts. This table comes from immunoSEQ multiplex PCR, and its TCRdb copy is limited to in-frame clones, with some not included. Clone size and V and J calls were adopted from that table, with D and trimming inferred from the DNA. Of more than 100,000 clones in the sample, over 75% were seen once. The V call is TRBV9, the J call TRBJ2-1, with 8 bases fitting TRBD2. Specimen: peripheral blood. The clonotype comes from a man aged 60-69 years with active or convalescent COVID-19. The CDR3 loop is CASSEGLVYNEQFF. The CDR3 region has the DNA TGTGCCAGCAGCGAGGGACTAGTATACAATGAGCAGTTCTTC. The full variable domain, in which reference TRBV9 and TRBJ2-1 provide the parts outside the CDR3, is DSGVTQTPKHLITATGQRVTLRCSPRSGDLSVYWYQQSLDQGLQFLIQYYNGEERAKGNILERFSAQQFPDLHSELNLSSLELGDSALYFCASSEGLVYNEQFFGPGTRLTVL.